This TCR beta chain was recorded in a study of control samples from healthy donors and cancer patients. Only in-frame clones appear in the TCRdb table, and some are missing; sequencing was by immunoSEQ multiplex PCR. The top ten hold 4.9% of the sample, which has about 140,000 clones, roughly 89% seen once. Germline-derived CDR1 and CDR2 are SGHDN and FVKESK. Trimming took off 0 bases at V and 8 bases at J, with 10 bases between the two ends. The CDR3 has 14 residues. The receptor's source is a man aged 25 to 40 in good health. The specimen was blood. The chain links TRBV14 to TRBJ1-4; D is undetermined. CDR3 region: CASSQEVRGEKLFF. CDR3 nucleotide sequence: TGTGCCAGCAGCCAAGAGGTCAGAGGGGAAAAACTGTTTTTT.